The 19 T cell receptor beta chains below all came from one sample that was sequenced in a study of shared clonotypes between healthy human individuals. This table comes from immunoSEQ multiplex PCR, and its TCRdb copy is limited to in-frame clones, with some not included. The sample lists about 2.4 million clones, 93% occurring once. Sequenced: naive CD4+ T cells from PBMCs. Subset reported: CD45RA+ positively selected. The receptors originated from a man between 18 and 35 years old in good health. Some clones in this sample may be carry-over from other donors' samples.

The CDR3 here is CASSLGVSRQETQYF. DNA of the CDR3: TGTGCCAGCAGCTTAGGTGTTAGCAGACAAGAGACCCAGTACTTC. This chain uses TRBV7-2 with TRBJ2-5; D remains ambiguous. This CDR3 comprises 15 residues. V was clipped by 1 base and J by 2 bases, with 11 bases between them. Germline values: CDR1 SGHTA, CDR2 FQGNSA.

This chain joins TRBV18 and TRBJ2-3; TRBD2 agrees at 7 bases. Germline V gene data show CDR1 as KGHSH and CDR2 as LQKENI. This CDR3 is built from 15 residues. Losses at the gene ends were 1 base for V and 6 bases for J; bases not matched to a gene: 7. DNA for the CDR3: TGTGCCAGCTCACCACTGGCGGGGGACCCTGATACGCAGTATTTT. Its translation: CASSPLAGDPDTQYF.

The chain joins TRBV18 to TRBJ2-7; possibly TRBD1 for D (7 bases). Germline CDR1 and CDR2: KGHSH and LQKENI. This CDR3 has 15 residues. The V end lost 2 bases, the J end lost 4 bases, and 15 bases lay between the germline ends. This CDR3 is CASSPMAGQLYEQYF. CDR3 nucleotides: TGTGCCAGCTCACCAATGGCGGGACAGTTATACGAGCAGTACTTC.

The sample holds one count of this clone. The chain is built from TRBV5-1 and TRBJ2-2; 7 bases match TRBD2. The V gene's germline CDR1 is SGHRS and CDR2 YFSETQ. The CDR3 is 16 amino acids. The junction had 7 bases not matched to a gene; V was cut back by 4 bases and J by 1 base. This CDR3 reads CASSVSSGMNTGELFF. The CDR3 coding sequence is TGCGCCAGCAGCGTGTCTAGCGGAATGAACACCGGGGAGCTGTTTTTT.

CDR3 loop: CASSWVESSGSYEQYF. The DNA for the CDR3 is TGTGCCAGCAGCTGGGTCGAGAGTAGCGGGAGCTACGAGCAGTACTTC. This rearrangement joins TRBV7-9 to TRBJ2-7; TRBD2 aligns across 9 bases. The V segment lost 4 bases and the J segment 3 bases; nucleotides outside the gene matches: 10. This CDR3 is built from 16 residues. Germline V gene data show CDR1 as SEHNR and CDR2 as FQNEAQ (reference sequence).

The chain carries TRBV6-5 and TRBJ1-5, with no clear D. CDR1 and CDR2 from the germline V gene are MNHEY and SVGAGI. This CDR3 is 14 amino acids long. Trimming cost V 7 bases and J 0 bases, with 10 bases left between them. The CDR3 DNA reads TGTGCCAGCAAAGCGACACTTAGCAATCAGCCCCAGCATTTT. Protein product: CASKATLSNQPQHF.

J is TRBJ2-1 and V is TRBV2; D remains ambiguous. Trimming removed 5 bases at V and 8 bases at J, with 10 bases between. The germline V gene encodes CDR1 SNHLY and CDR2 FYNNEI. This CDR3 has 12 residues. CDR3: CASSKSGDEQFF. The CDR3, as DNA: TGTGCCAGCAGTAAGTCGGGCGATGAGCAGTTCTTC.

The chain couples TRBV28 to TRBJ1-3, with D tentatively TRBD1 (6 bases). From germline, CDR1 is MDHEN and CDR2 SYDVKM. The CDR3 spans 15 residues. V was cut by 3 bases and J by 4 bases, with 13 bases left in between. The CDR3: CASSFPGARGNTIYF. The CDR3 DNA reads TGTGCCAGCAGTTTCCCGGGGGCCAGGGGAAACACCATATATTTT.

The chain couples TRBV5-6 to TRBJ2-5, with TRBD1 matching 8 bases. The CDR3 runs to 14 residues. J lost 13 bases, V lost 4 bases, and 15 bases had no gene match. Germline V gives CDR1 SGHDT, CDR2 YYEEEE. CDR3 region: CASSLGYRTGPSYF. Written as DNA, the CDR3 is TGTGCCAGCAGCCTGGGGTACCGGACAGGGCCCTCGTACTTC.

This clone is a singleton in its sample. CDR3 residues: CASSFYLTLRGTMNTEAFF. CDR3 bases: TGTGCCAGCAGCTTCTACCTGACCCTTCGGGGGACCATGAACACTGAAGCTTTCTTT. The chain is built from TRBV7-9 and TRBJ1-1; TRBD1 might be the D (5 bases). This CDR3 has 19 residues. Germline loops: CDR1 SEHNR, CDR2 FQNEAQ (reference sequence). Trimming left V 3 bases short and J 0 bases short, with 23 bases between.

The table lists this clone with a few counts. The chain uses TRBV2 and TRBJ2-7; 10 bases match TRBD1. Trimming at V came to 7 bases and at J to 5 bases, leaving 5 bases not matched to a gene. The CDR3 is 13 amino acids. Germline V CDR1 and CDR2: SNHLY, FYNNEI. CDR3: CASKTGGAHEQYF. CDR3 nucleotides: TGTGCCAGCAAGACAGGGGGCGCCCACGAGCAGTACTTC.

The rearrangement uses TRBV7-9 and TRBJ1-4; no clear D gene. The CDR3 length is 12 residues. The germline CDR1 and CDR2 sequences are SEHNR and FQNEAQ (reference sequence). V lost 3 bases and J lost 7, with 6 bases in between. The CDR3 nucleotides are TGTGCCAGCAGCTTGAAGAGTGAAAAACTGTTTTTT. Residues: CASSLKSEKLFF.

In this sample, this clone turned up once. The chain is built from TRBV9 and TRBJ2-1; maybe TRBD2 (6 bases). Trimming took 0 bases from V and 5 from J, leaving 12 bases between them. Germline CDR1 and CDR2: SGDLS and YYNGEE. This CDR3 is built from 15 residues. Here the CDR3 DNA reads TGTGCCAGCAGCGTAGACGGGGGATCCGACAATGAGCAGTTCTTC. Encoded protein: CASSVDGGSDNEQFF.

The chain links TRBV18 to TRBJ2-2; the D gene is possibly TRBD2 (5 bases). V was cut by 2 bases and J by 6 bases, with 16 bases left in between. The CDR3 consists of 16 residues. CDR1 and CDR2 (germline): KGHSH, LQKENI. CDR3 in DNA: TGTGCCAGCTCACCAGTTCGTATCCCGGAGGCCGGGGAGCTGTTTTTT. Its protein is CASSPVRIPEAGELFF.

The rearrangement uses TRBV11-2 and TRBJ1-1, with D hard to call. V was clipped by 6 bases and J by 1 base, with 9 bases between them. The CDR3 loop spans 13 amino acids. CDR1 is SGHAT, CDR2 FQNNGV, per germline. Written as DNA, the CDR3 is TGTGCCAGCAGTTCACAGAGGAACACTGAAGCTTTCTTT. Translated, it gives CASSSQRNTEAFF.

This clone was seen only once. The chain joins TRBV19 to TRBJ2-1; 8 nucleotides agree with TRBD1. The V segment lost 7 bases and the J segment 2 bases; nucleotides outside the gene matches: 7. Germline V lookup: CDR1 LNHDA, CDR2 SQIVND (reference sequence). CDR3 length: 15 residues. The CDR3 here is CASKKQGGAYNEQFF. CDR3 sequence (DNA): TGTGCCAGTAAGAAACAGGGGGGCGCCTACAATGAGCAGTTCTTC. The full variable domain, with the rest looked up from reference TRBV19 and TRBJ2-1, is DGGITQSPKYLFRKEGQNVTLSCEQNLNHDAMYWYRQDPGQGLRLIYYSQIVNDFQKGDIAEGYSVSREKKESFPLTVTSAQKNPTAFYLCASKKQGGAYNEQFFGPGTRLTVL.

The J gene is TRBJ1-4, the V gene TRBV19; TRBD1 matches at 11 bases. There are 14 residues in the CDR3. The V and J ends lost 5 bases and 7 bases, in that order; junction bases with no gene match: 3. CDR1 and CDR2 (germline): LNHDA, SQIVND (reference sequence). CDR3 sequence (DNA): TGTGCCAGTAGTCGGACAGGGGGCGTTGAAAAACTGTTTTTT. This translates into CASSRTGGVEKLFF.

The chain joins TRBV2 to TRBJ2-5; TRBD2 agrees at 7 bases. This CDR3 region has 14 residues. Germline values: CDR1 SNHLY, CDR2 FYNNEI. Trimming removed 5 bases from V and 4 bases from J; junction bases left unmatched: 7. The CDR3 region is CASSLGGSPETQYF. DNA for the CDR3: TGTGCCAGCAGTCTTGGCGGGAGTCCAGAGACCCAGTACTTC.

The genes are TRBV4-2 and TRBJ2-3, with D tentatively TRBD1 or TRBD2 (7 bases each). The CDR3 is 17 residues long. Trimming pared 5 bases from V and 1 base from J, leaving 19 bases between. Germline V gene lookup returns CDR1 LGHNA and CDR2 YNFKEQ. CDR3 amino acids: CASSARGAGVRTDTQYF. The CDR3, as DNA: TGTGCCAGCAGCGCCAGGGGGGCGGGAGTTCGCACAGATACGCAGTATTTT.